The rows below give T cell receptor beta chains drawn from one sample of a study of cytomegalovirus exposure and HLA in healthy donors. Assay used: immunoSEQ multiplex PCR; TCRdb lists only in-frame clones, some missing. This sample yields under 200,000 clones, of which about 88% are seen a single time; around 0.31% belongs to the top ten. Material for sequencing was PBMCs. These receptors were collected from a woman aged 25 to 39 in good health and CMV-seronegative. CDR3s include the opening cysteine and the closing phenylalanine or tryptophan. A D gene is named only where the DNA matches it firmly. Some rows have no size entry. The others give once, few or many, or a class for an expanded clone.

v_call	d_call	j_call	clone_size	cdr3_nt	cdr3_aa
TRBV6-1	.	TRBJ2-3	.	TGTGCCAGCAGGAAAGAGTATGATACGCAGTATTTT	CASRKEYDTQYF
TRBV9	TRBD2	TRBJ2-2	.	TGTGCCAGCAGCGTAGGGGTAGCGGGAATGACCGGGGAGCTGTTTTTT	CASSVGVAGMTGELFF
TRBV7-8	TRBD1	TRBJ2-5	.	TGTGCCAGCAGCGTAAGACAGGGGTCAGAGACCCAGTACTTC	CASSVRQGSETQYF
TRBV5-4	.	TRBJ2-3	.	TGTGCCAGCAGCTTTAAAATTGAGCGGTCCACAGATACGCAGTATTTT	CASSFKIERSTDTQYF
TRBV15	.	TRBJ1-2	.	TGTGCCACCAGCAGAGGTTTGGGGGGTGACTATGGCTACACCTTC	CATSRGLGGDYGYTF
TRBV6-1	TRBD1	TRBJ1-2	.	TGTGCCAGCATGGGGACAGGGCTTGACTATGGCTACACCTTC	CASMGTGLDYGYTF
TRBV18	.	TRBJ1-1	.	TGTGCCAGCTCACCGGGAGCGGGTAACACTGAAGCTTTCTTT	CASSPGAGNTEAFF
TRBV27	.	TRBJ1-1	.	TGTGCCAGCAGTCCGGGGTGGGATGAAGCTTTCTTT	CASSPGWDEAFF
TRBV5-1	TRBD2	TRBJ2-5	.	TGCGCCAGCAGCCTGTTCCCTAGCGGGAGCGGCGAGACCCAGTACTTC	CASSLFPSGSGETQYF
TRBV19	.	TRBJ1-5	once	TGTGCCAGTAGAAACCAGGGCGGGGGGAGCAATCAGCCCCAGCATTTT	CASRNQGGGSNQPQHF
TRBV6-5	TRBD1	TRBJ2-7	few	TGTGCCAGCAGATCCGGGACAGGACCCTACGAGCAGTACTTC	CASRSGTGPYEQYF
TRBV9	.	TRBJ2-2	.	TGTGCCAGCAGCGCCCCACAGGGCAACACCGGGGAGCTGTTTTTT	CASSAPQGNTGELFF
TRBV28	.	TRBJ1-2	.	TGTGCCAGCAGTTTATGGGTAGACAGCCCTACTAACTATGGCTACACCTTC	CASSLWVDSPTNYGYTF
TRBV10-3	TRBD2	TRBJ2-3	.	TGTGCCATCAGTGACCCGGGACTAGCGGGAGTAACAGATACGCAGTATTTT	CAISDPGLAGVTDTQYF
TRBV29-1	TRBD1	TRBJ2-7	.	TGCAGCGTAGCCGGGACAGCAAGCGAGCAGTACTTC	CSVAGTASEQYF
TRBV2	TRBD1	TRBJ2-2	.	TGTGCCAGCAGTCGGACAGGGGAAACCGGGGAGCTGTTTTTT	CASSRTGETGELFF
TRBV5-1	.	TRBJ2-1	.	TGCGCCAGCAGCTCAACAGGGCCGGGGTACAATGAGCAGTTCTTC	CASSSTGPGYNEQFF
TRBV7-6	TRBD2	TRBJ2-1	.	TGTGCCAGCAGCTGGGGACTAGAGAGCTCCTACAATGAGCAGTTCTTC	CASSWGLESSYNEQFF
TRBV10-3	TRBD2	TRBJ2-3	.	TGTGCCTCCCTGGGAGGGAATCCAGACGCAGATACGCAGTATTTT	CASLGGNPDADTQYF
TRBV7-9	TRBD1	TRBJ2-5	.	TGTGCCAGCAGCCCCTTGACAGGGTACGGAGAGACCCAGTACTTC	CASSPLTGYGETQYF
TRBV6-1	TRBD2	TRBJ2-5	.	TGTGCCGCCGCACTAGCGGGGCAAGAGACCCAGTACTTC	CAAALAGQETQYF
TRBV5-6	.	TRBJ2-7	few	TGTGCCAGCAGCTCCACCGTTCGTACACAGTACGAGCAGTACTTC	CASSSTVRTQYEQYF
TRBV28	.	TRBJ1-1	.	TGTGCCAGCAGTTTATTTGGCGGCTCGAGTCAAGCTTTCTTT	CASSLFGGSSQAFF
TRBV25-1	.	TRBJ2-5	.	TGTGCCAGCAGTGGACAGGGACTTAGGGAGACCCAGTACTTC	CASSGQGLRETQYF
TRBV4-1	.	TRBJ1-2	.	TGCGCCAGCAGCCAAGATAGTGTGGAGAACTATGGCTACACCTTC	CASSQDSVENYGYTF
TRBV11-3	.	TRBJ2-3	.	TGTGCCAGCAGCCTAAGTTCAGATACGCAGTATTTT	CASSLSSDTQYF
TRBV7-8	.	TRBJ2-5	.	TGTGCCAGCAGCTTAGCGGGGGCGTACCAAGAGACCCAGTACTTC	CASSLAGAYQETQYF
TRBV4-1	TRBD1	TRBJ1-3	.	TGCGCCAGCAGCCGAGTACAGGGGTACTCTGGAAACACCATATATTTT	CASSRVQGYSGNTIYF
TRBV18	TRBD1	TRBJ2-5	once	TGTGCCAGCTCACCTGGCGGGGCGGGACAGGGTCGAGAGACCCAGTACTTC	CASSPGGAGQGRETQYF
TRBV9	.	TRBJ2-3	.	TGTGCCAGCAGCGTAGCCCCGGGAGATACGCAGTATTTT	CASSVAPGDTQYF
TRBV9	TRBD2	TRBJ2-1	few	TGTGCCAGCAGCGTAGACTACCTCGCTAGCGGGAGGGCCATGCCTGAGCAGTTCTTC	CASSVDYLASGRAMPEQFF
TRBV6-1	TRBD2	TRBJ2-3	.	TGTGCCAGCAGTGGGGGACTAGCGGGGAGGGTCCAAGATACGCAGTATTTT	CASSGGLAGRVQDTQYF
TRBV6-1	.	TRBJ2-1	.	TGTGCCAGCGTAAGCGGGTCCGGTTACAATGAGCAGTTCTTC	CASVSGSGYNEQFF
TRBV6-5	TRBD2	TRBJ2-1	.	TGTGCCAGCAGTTACGGGGCGGGAGTTGTGTCTGAGCAGTTCTTC	CASSYGAGVVSEQFF
TRBV2	TRBD1	TRBJ2-1	.	TGTGCCAGCAACCGGGGACAGGCGGACAATGAGCAGTTCTTC	CASNRGQADNEQFF
TRBV18	.	TRBJ2-1	.	TGTGCCAGCTCACTTGGACGGGGCTCCTACAATGAGCAGTTCTTC	CASSLGRGSYNEQFF
TRBV15	TRBD1	TRBJ2-5	.	TGTGCCACCAGCAGATATCAGGGGGCGCGGGGGACCCAGTACTTC	CATSRYQGARGTQYF
TRBV5-1	.	TRBJ2-7	.	TGCGCCAGCAGCTTGGAAAGGGGACTTACCTACGAGCAGTACTTC	CASSLERGLTYEQYF
TRBV5-6	.	TRBJ2-3	.	TGTGCCAGCAGCTTGGGTGGGAGTAGCACAGATACGCAGTATTTT	CASSLGGSSTDTQYF
TRBV7-9	TRBD2	TRBJ2-1	.	TGTTCCAGCAGCTTTTTTAGCGGGATTTCCGGGGGCAATGAGCAGTTCTTC	CSSSFFSGISGGNEQFF
TRBV5-1	.	TRBJ2-6	.	TGCGCCAGCAGCATCAAGACCTCTGGGGCCAACGGCCTGACTTTC	CASSIKTSGANGLTF
TRBV11-2	.	TRBJ2-1	.	TGTGCCAGCAGCTTAGGCGGGGCCTACAATGAGCAGTTCTTC	CASSLGGAYNEQFF
TRBV6-6	.	TRBJ2-5	.	TGTGCCAGCAGGGGAACAGGGAAAGAGACCCAGTACTTC	CASRGTGKETQYF
TRBV4-1	.	TRBJ2-2	.	TGCGCCAGCAGCCAAGTTGGGACAAGGGGTTTGTACACCGGGGAGCTGTTTTTT	CASSQVGTRGLYTGELFF
TRBV2	.	TRBJ1-1	.	TGTGCCAGCAGCTTGGGGGGTTATAACACTGAAGCTTTCTTT	CASSLGGYNTEAFF
TRBV4-2	.	TRBJ2-7	.	TGTGCCAGCAGCCAAGATTTAGGCGGGTACGAGCAGTACTTC	CASSQDLGGYEQYF
TRBV13	.	TRBJ2-7	.	TGTGCCAGCAGCTTGGGTCGGGAATACGAGCAGTACTTC	CASSLGREYEQYF
TRBV27	.	TRBJ1-6	.	TGTGCCAGCAGTTTAAGACAGTATAATTCACCCCTCCACTTT	CASSLRQYNSPLHF